This T cell receptor beta chain was obtained from a study of blood T cell repertoires in COVID-19. On the study more broadly: T cells, B-cell-depleted T cells, or PBMCs supplied cDNA or gDNA.

This CDR3 is 15 amino acids long. CDR1 is MNHEY and CDR2 is SVGAGI in the germline V gene. Trimming stripped 5 bases from V and 6 bases from J, with 20 bases between. Method: immunoSEQ multiplex PCR; TCRdb's copy keeps in-frame clones and lacks some. The table includes a few hundred thousand clones, roughly 87% detected once. This sequence was found in a man between 50 and 59 years old with active or convalescent COVID-19. The chain joins TRBV6-5 to TRBJ2-7, with D uncertain. The sequenced sample consisted of peripheral blood. Here the CDR3 reads CASSRRQTPGGEQYF. As DNA, the CDR3 is TGTGCCAGCAGTCGTCGCCAAACTCCTGGTGGCGAGCAGTACTTC.